Listed here are 19 T cell receptor beta chains from one sample, sequenced in a study of T cells after yellow fever vaccination. In TCRdb, the 5' RACE reads were re-called with MiXCR into one record per CDR3 protein. The data contain more than 200,000 distinct CDR3 sequences, 3.6% of them seen just once; the ten biggest clones take up 15% to 20%. Source: PBMCs, taken 15 days after the yellow fever booster vaccination. These receptor sequences come from a man aged 18 to 35 who received the YFV17D yellow fever vaccine.

CDR3 DNA sequence: TGCAGTGCTAGACGGGACGGCCCAGGGGTGACCCAGTACTTC. Its protein is CSARRDGPGVTQYF. The genes are TRBV20-1 and TRBJ2-5; D is possibly TRBD1 (6 bases). Trimming left V 2 bases short and J 7 bases short, with 17 bases between. This CDR3 contains 14 residues. Germline-derived CDR1 and CDR2 are DFQATT and SNEGSKA (reference sequence).

This clonotype was found many times. The chain carries TRBV4-2 and TRBJ2-6, with D maybe TRBD1 (5 bases). Deletions cut 0 bases from V and 1 base from J, with 13 bases between. The CDR3 runs to 18 residues. The germline V gene encodes CDR1 LGHNA and CDR2 YNFKEQ. This CDR3 is CASSQEIQVGSGANVLTF. For the CDR3, the DNA is TGTGCCAGCAGCCAAGAAATACAGGTGGGATCTGGGGCCAACGTCCTGACTTTC.

At least ten counts were recorded for this clonotype. This chain joins TRBV5-1 and TRBJ2-2; D remains unclear. Trimming shortened V by 5 bases and J by 1 base, and 9 bases separated the two germline ends. The length of the CDR3 is 14 residues. Germline V gene data show CDR1 as SGHRS and CDR2 as YFSETQ. CDR3 amino acids: CASSGTLNTGELFF. The CDR3 coding sequence is TGCGCCAGCAGTGGTACACTGAACACCGGGGAGCTGTTTTTT.

This clonotype has ten or more counts. V and J are TRBV7-2 and TRBJ1-5, with TRBD1 matching over 7 bases. This CDR3 region has 13 residues. CDR1 and CDR2 from the germline V gene are SGHTA and FQGNSA. The trim removed 5 bases at V and 5 bases at J, leaving 3 bases unmatched. The CDR3 nucleotides read TGTGCCAGCAGCATCAGGGGGGATCAGCCCCAGCATTTT. Translating it yields CASSIRGDQPQHF.

Ten or more counts support this clonotype. V gene TRBV20-1 combines with J gene TRBJ2-7; D uncertain. With 0 bases removed from V and 1 base from J, the gap between germline ends came to 13 bases. This CDR3 spans 15 amino acids. Germline V gene sequence: CDR1 DFQATT, CDR2 SNEGSKA (reference sequence). Written as DNA, the CDR3 is TGCAGTGCTAGAGATCCTAAGGTAGGGTCCTACGAGCAGTACGTC. It translates to CSARDPKVGSYEQYV.

This clonotype was counted at least ten times. The chain uses TRBV7-9 and TRBJ2-5, with D perhaps TRBD2 (6 bases). V lost 7 bases, J lost 7 bases, and 19 bases lay in between. The CDR3 spans 14 residues. Germline assignment: CDR1 SEHNR and CDR2 FQNEAQ (reference sequence). DNA for the CDR3: TGTGCCAGCAACCCCGGGGGACGCGGGCTGACCCAGTACTTC. It encodes CASNPGGRGLTQYF.

This clonotype was recorded at least ten times. The gene calls are TRBV12-3 or TRBV12-4 and TRBJ2-7; D gene ambiguous. This CDR3 is 15 amino acids long. Trimming pared 3 bases from V and 1 base from J, leaving 13 bases between. CDR3 nucleotide sequence: TGTGCCAGCAGTTTTTCCAGCCACACATCCTACGAGCAGTACTTC. Amino acid sequence: CASSFSSHTSYEQYF.

This clonotype was seen repeatedly, ten times or more. The rearrangement uses TRBV7-9 and TRBJ2-5; TRBD1 or TRBD2 may be the D gene (5 bases each). Germline assignment: CDR1 SEHNR and CDR2 FQNEAQ (reference sequence). This CDR3 spans 14 amino acids. V shed 3 bases and J shed 2 bases, with 10 bases lying between them. CDR3: CASSLGTSQETQYF. The CDR3 DNA reads TGTGCCAGCAGCTTGGGGACGTCGCAAGAGACCCAGTACTTC. Together with reference TRBV7-9 and TRBJ2-5, the CDR3 gives the full variable domain: DTGVSQNPRHKITKRGQNVTFRCDPISEHNRLYWYRQTLGQGPEFLTYFQNEAQLEKSRLLSDRFSAERPKGSFSTLEIQRTEQGDSAMYLCASSLGTSQETQYFGPGTRLLVL.

With regard to this clonotype: A much larger clone sits a single nucleotide away, making a read error possible. V is TRBV12-3 or TRBV12-4 and J is TRBJ2-3, with D possibly being TRBD1 or TRBD2 (6 bases each). This CDR3 comprises 13 residues. CDR3 protein: CASREGVVDTQFF. CDR3 in DNA: TGTGCCAGCAGGGAGGGGGTGGTGGATACGCAGTTTTTT.

This clonotype was counted ten times or more. The genes are TRBV7-6 and TRBJ1-4; possible D gene TRBD1, 5 bases. Germline V CDR1 and CDR2: SGHVS, FNYEAQ. The CDR3 spans 16 residues. Between the trimmed V and J ends, which lost 1 base and 2 bases, there was a span of 11 bases. CDR3 nucleotide sequence: TGTGCCAGCAGCTTAGAGGTCGGGGGGACTAATGAAAAACTGTTTTTT. This encodes CASSLEVGGTNEKLFF.

This clonotype was found a few times. The genes are TRBV4-1 and TRBJ1-1, with 7 bases matching TRBD1. The CDR3 is made up of 16 amino acids. The V segment lost 1 base and the J segment 6 bases; nucleotides outside the gene matches: 11. CDR1 MGHRA and CDR2 YSYEKL come from the germline V gene. CDR3 amino acids: CASSQGQGEVNAEAFF. The DNA of the CDR3 is TGCGCCAGCAGCCAAGGTCAGGGGGAGGTAAACGCTGAAGCTTTCTTT.

There are many counts of this clonotype. This chain connects TRBV28 to TRBJ2-3; D uncertain. The CDR3 loop spans 16 amino acids. Germline V CDR1 and CDR2: MDHEN, SYDVKM. V was trimmed by 5 bases and J by 2 bases, leaving 17 bases between them. CDR3 nucleotides: TGTGCCAGCAGTCCCTCTCCGATAACCCTCACAGATACGCAGTATTTT. Protein product: CASSPSPITLTDTQYF.

This clonotype was detected many times. The rearrangement joins TRBV6-2 or TRBV6-3 to TRBJ1-5, with TRBD1 as a possible D gene (6 bases). Per the germline V gene, CDR1 is MNHEY and CDR2 is SVGEGT. With 4 bases removed from V and 7 bases from J, the gap between germline ends came to 11 bases. This CDR3 contains 13 residues. The CDR3 loop reads CASSWTVTQPQHF. Here the CDR3 DNA reads TGTGCCAGCAGTTGGACAGTAACCCAGCCCCAGCATTTT.

Ten or more counts support this clonotype. The gene calls are TRBV4-3 and TRBJ2-3; 8 bases map to TRBD1. This CDR3 is 15 amino acids long. Germline loops: CDR1 LGHNA, CDR2 YSLEER. Trimming cost V 4 bases and J 5 bases; bases outside gene matches: 8. CDR3 in amino acids: CASSRRGLVEDTQYF. In DNA form, the CDR3 reads TGCGCCAGCAGCCGCAGGGGGCTTGTAGAAGATACGCAGTATTTT.

This clonotype was seen ten or more times. The gene calls are TRBV12-3 or TRBV12-4 and TRBJ2-2, with no clear D. Trimming shortened V by 8 bases and J by 4 bases, and 14 bases separated the two germline ends. CDR3 length: 14 residues. CDR3 DNA sequence: TGTGCCAGCCTCGACCCCCGGAGCACCGGGGAGCTGTTTTTT. The encoded protein is CASLDPRSTGELFF.

About this clonotype itself: A much more abundant neighbour one base away suggests this may be a read error. The V call is TRBV7-2, the J call TRBJ2-7; 8 bases align to TRBD1. The germline V gene encodes CDR1 SGHTA and CDR2 FQGNSA. CDR3 length: 13 residues. Here the CDR3 reads CACSSRQGLEQYF. DNA for the CDR3: TGTGCCTGCAGCTCTAGACAGGGGCTCGAGCAGTACTTC.

This clonotype has a count of ten or more. The CDR3 nucleotides are TGTGCCAGCAGTTACTGGGGCCTTCAGGGGGATGAGCAGTTCTTC. Amino acids: CASSYWGLQGDEQFF. J is TRBJ2-1 and V is TRBV6-5; 7 bases are a match to TRBD1. J was trimmed by 8 bases and V by 1 base; bases with no gene match: 8. The CDR3 contains 15 residues. Per the germline V gene, CDR1 is MNHEY and CDR2 is SVGAGI.

The chain couples TRBV29-1 to TRBJ2-7; 7 bases match TRBD2. Judging by the DNA end, TRBJ2-1 fits better; the J call may be wrong. The CDR3 spans 12 residues. Germline CDR1 SQVTM, CDR2 ANQGSEA. The CDR3 loop reads CSVDGGDYVQFF. The CDR3, as DNA: TGCAGCGTCGATGGGGGGGATTACGTGCAGTTCTTC.

Many counts were recorded for this clonotype. The rearrangement links TRBV5-4 to TRBJ2-5; D not resolved. V was shortened by 5 bases and J by 5 bases, with 16 bases between the two germline ends. The CDR3 covers 14 residues. The germline gives CDR1 SGHNT, CDR2 YYREEE (reference sequence). The CDR3 region is CASRPVGSVETQYF. In DNA, the CDR3 is TGTGCCAGCAGACCTGTTGGTTCCGTGGAGACCCAGTACTTC.